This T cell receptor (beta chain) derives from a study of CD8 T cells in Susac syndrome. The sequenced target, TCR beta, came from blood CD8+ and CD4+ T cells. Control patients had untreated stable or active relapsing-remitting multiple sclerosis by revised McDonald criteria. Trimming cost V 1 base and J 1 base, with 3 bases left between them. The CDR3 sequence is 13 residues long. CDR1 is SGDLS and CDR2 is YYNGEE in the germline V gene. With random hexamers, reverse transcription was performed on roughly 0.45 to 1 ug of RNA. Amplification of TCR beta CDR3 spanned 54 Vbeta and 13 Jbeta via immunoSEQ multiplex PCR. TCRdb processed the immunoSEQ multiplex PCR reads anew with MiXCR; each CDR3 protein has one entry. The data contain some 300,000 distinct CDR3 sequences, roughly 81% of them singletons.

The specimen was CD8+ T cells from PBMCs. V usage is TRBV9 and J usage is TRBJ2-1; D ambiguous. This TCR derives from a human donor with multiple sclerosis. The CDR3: CASSVKSYNEQFF. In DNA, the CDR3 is TGTGCCAGCAGCGTAAAGTCCTACAATGAGCAGTTCTTC.